The following is a T cell receptor beta chain sequence with its context. No antigen is known for it. Division of CD4+ cells produced a CD45RA+ naive subset and a CD45RA-negative memory subset. The data were obtained in a study of shared clonotypes between healthy human individuals. Study background: Participating donors consisted of a couple of women and a few men aged 18 to 49. Study-wide findings and caveats: A generally larger estimated richness was seen in naive subsets than in memory subsets.

The assay ran at deep level. Assay used: immunoSEQ multiplex PCR; TCRdb lists only in-frame clones, some missing. The profile covers approximately 530,000 clones, with more than 95% appearing a single time and about 0.06% taken by the ten largest. The source is a woman in her 30s in good health. Sequenced: naive CD4+ T cells sorted from blood. Subset meaning: CD45RA+ positively selected.

CDR3 nucleotide sequence: TGTGCCACCAGCAGTCCTAGCGGGGGATCCTACGAGCAGTACTTC. Protein: CATSSPSGGSYEQYF. This chain joins TRBV15 and TRBJ2-5, with TRBD2 matching over 10 bases. The J call may be in error: the DNA end matches TRBJ2-7 better. From germline, CDR1 is LNHNV and CDR2 YYDKDF (reference sequence). The CDR3 extends over 15 amino acids.